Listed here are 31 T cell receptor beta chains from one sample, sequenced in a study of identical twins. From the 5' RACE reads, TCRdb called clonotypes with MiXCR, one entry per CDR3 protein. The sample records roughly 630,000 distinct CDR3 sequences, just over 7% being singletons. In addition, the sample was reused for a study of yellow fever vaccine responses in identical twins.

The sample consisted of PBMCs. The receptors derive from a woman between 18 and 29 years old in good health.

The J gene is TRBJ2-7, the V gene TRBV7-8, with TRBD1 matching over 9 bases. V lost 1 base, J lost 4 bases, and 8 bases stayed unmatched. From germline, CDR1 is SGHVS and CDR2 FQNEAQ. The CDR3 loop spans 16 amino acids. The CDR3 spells CASSLEAGQGMYEQYF. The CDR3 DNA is TGTGCCAGCAGCTTAGAGGCGGGACAGGGAATGTACGAGCAGTACTTC.

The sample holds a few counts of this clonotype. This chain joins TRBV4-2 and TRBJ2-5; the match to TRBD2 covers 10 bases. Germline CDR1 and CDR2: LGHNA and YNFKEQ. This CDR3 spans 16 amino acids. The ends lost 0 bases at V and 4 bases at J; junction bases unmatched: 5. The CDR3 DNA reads TGTGCCAGCAGCCAAGATGGCCCTAGCGGGGGAGAGACCCAGTACTTC. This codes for CASSQDGPSGGETQYF.

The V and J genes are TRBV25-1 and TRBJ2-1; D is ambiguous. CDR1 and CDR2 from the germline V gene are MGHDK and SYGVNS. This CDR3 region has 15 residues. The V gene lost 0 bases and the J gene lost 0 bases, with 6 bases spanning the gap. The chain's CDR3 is CASSEYSSSYNEQFF. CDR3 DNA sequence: TGTGCCAGCAGTGAATACTCGAGCTCCTACAATGAGCAGTTCTTC.

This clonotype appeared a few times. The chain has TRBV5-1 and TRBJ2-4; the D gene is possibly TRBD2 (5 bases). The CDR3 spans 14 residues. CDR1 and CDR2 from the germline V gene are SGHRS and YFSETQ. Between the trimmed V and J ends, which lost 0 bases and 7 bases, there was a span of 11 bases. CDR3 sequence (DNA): TGCGCCAGCAGCTTGGTAGGCCCGGGGAACATTCAGTACTTC. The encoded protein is CASSLVGPGNIQYF.

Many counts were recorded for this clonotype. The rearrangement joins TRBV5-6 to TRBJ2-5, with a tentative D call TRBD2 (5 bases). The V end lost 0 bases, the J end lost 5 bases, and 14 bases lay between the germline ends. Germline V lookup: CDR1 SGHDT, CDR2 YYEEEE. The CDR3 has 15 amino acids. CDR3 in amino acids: CASSLVDGTGETQYF. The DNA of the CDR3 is TGTGCCAGCAGCTTGGTGGACGGAACGGGGGAGACCCAGTACTTC.

In nucleotides, the CDR3 is TGCGCCAGCAGCATCGGACAGCTCTATGGCTACACCTTC. Translated: CASSIGQLYGYTF. The chain carries TRBV5-1 and TRBJ1-2; D may be TRBD1 (6 bases). V lost 4 bases and J lost 4, with 11 bases in between. The CDR3 has 13 residues. Per germline, CDR1 SGHRS and CDR2 YFSETQ. Combining the CDR3 with reference TRBV5-1 and TRBJ1-2 gives the whole variable domain KAGVTQTPRYLIKTRGQQVTLSCSPISGHRSVSWYQQTPGQGLQFLFEYFSETQRNKGNFPGRFSGRQFSNSRSEMNVSTLELGDSALYLCASSIGQLYGYTFGSGTRLTVV.

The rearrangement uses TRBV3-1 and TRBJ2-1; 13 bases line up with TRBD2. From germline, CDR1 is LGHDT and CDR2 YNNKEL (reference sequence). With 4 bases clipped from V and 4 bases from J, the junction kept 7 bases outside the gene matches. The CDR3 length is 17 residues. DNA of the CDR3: TGTGCCAGCAGCCCTCGTACTAGCGGGAGGGGATACAATGAGCAGTTCTTC. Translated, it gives CASSPRTSGRGYNEQFF.

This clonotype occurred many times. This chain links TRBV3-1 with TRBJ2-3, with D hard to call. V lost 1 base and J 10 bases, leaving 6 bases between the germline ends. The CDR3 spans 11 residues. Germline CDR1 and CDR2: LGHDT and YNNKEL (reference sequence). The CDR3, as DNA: TGTGCCAGCAGCCAAGGAGAATCGCAGTATTTT. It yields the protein CASSQGESQYF.

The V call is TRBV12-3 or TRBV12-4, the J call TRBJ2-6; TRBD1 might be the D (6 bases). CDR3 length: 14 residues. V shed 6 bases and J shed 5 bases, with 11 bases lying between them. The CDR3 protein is CASSKGQRANVLTF. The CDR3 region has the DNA TGTGCCAGCAGCAAGGGACAAAGGGCCAACGTCCTGACTTTC.

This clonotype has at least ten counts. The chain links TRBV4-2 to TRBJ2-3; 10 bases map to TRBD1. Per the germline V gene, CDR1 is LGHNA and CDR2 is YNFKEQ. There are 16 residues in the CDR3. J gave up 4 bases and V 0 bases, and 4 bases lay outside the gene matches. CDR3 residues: CASSQEGGQGADTQYF. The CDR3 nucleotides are TGTGCCAGCAGCCAAGAAGGCGGACAGGGGGCAGATACGCAGTATTTT.

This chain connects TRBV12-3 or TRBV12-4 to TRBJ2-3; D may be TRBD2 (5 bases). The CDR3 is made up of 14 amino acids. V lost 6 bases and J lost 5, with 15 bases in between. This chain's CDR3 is CASRLYGSIDTQYF. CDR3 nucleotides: TGTGCCAGCAGGCTTTATGGGAGTATAGATACGCAGTATTTT.

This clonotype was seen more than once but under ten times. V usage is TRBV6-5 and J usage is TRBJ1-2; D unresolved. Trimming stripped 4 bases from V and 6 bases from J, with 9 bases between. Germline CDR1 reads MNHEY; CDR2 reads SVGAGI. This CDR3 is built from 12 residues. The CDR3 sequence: CASSSEGNGYTF. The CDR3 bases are TGTGCCAGCAGTTCCGAAGGAAATGGCTACACCTTC.

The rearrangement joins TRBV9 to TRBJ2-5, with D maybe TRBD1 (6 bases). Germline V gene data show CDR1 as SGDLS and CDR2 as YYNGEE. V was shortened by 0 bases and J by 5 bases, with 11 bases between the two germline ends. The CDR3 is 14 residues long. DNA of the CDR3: TGTGCCAGCAGCGTAGACAGGGTTGGGGAGACCCAGTACTTC. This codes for CASSVDRVGETQYF.

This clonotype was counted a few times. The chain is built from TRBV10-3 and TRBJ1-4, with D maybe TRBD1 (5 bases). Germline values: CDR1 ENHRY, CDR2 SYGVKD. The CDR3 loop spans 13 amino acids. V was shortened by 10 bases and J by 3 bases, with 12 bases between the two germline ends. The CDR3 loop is CATGGSANEKLFF. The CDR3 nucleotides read TGTGCCACCGGGGGTAGTGCTAATGAAAAACTGTTTTTT.

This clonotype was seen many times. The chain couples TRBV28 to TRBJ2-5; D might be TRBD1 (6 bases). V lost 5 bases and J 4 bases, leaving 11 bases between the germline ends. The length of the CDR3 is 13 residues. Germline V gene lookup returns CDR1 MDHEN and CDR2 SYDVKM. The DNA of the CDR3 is TGTGCCAGCAGTCACAGGGATTTAGAGACCCAGTACTTC. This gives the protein CASSHRDLETQYF.

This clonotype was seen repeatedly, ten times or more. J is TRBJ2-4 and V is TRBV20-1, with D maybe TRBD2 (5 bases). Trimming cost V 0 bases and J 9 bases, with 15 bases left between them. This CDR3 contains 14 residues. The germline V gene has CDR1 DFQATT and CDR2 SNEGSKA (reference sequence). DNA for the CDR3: TGCAGTGCTAGAGATCGCCTAGCACAAAGCATTCAGTACTTC. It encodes CSARDRLAQSIQYF.

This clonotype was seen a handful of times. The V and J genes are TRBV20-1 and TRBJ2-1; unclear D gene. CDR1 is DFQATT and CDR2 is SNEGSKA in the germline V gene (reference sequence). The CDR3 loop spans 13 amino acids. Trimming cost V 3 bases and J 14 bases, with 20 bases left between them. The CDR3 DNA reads TGCAGTGCTAGTACTATCACGAAGAGTATCGAGTTCTTC. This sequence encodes CSASTITKSIEFF.

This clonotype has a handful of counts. The CDR3 DNA sequence: TGTGCCATCAGTGAAAAGACGGCCTCTTTGAATGAGCAGTTCTTC. Amino acid sequence: CAISEKTASLNEQFF. The V call is TRBV10-3, the J call TRBJ2-1; D is undetermined. This CDR3 contains 15 residues. The V end lost 3 bases, the J end lost 7 bases, and 16 bases lay between the germline ends. In germline, CDR1 is ENHRY, CDR2 SYGVKD.

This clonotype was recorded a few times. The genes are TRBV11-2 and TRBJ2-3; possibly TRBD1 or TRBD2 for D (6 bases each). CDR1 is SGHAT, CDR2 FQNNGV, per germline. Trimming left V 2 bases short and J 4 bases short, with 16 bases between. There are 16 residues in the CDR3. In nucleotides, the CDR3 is TGTGCCAGCAGCTTAATATTGGGGGGCGTCGCAGATACGCAGTATTTT. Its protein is CASSLILGGVADTQYF.

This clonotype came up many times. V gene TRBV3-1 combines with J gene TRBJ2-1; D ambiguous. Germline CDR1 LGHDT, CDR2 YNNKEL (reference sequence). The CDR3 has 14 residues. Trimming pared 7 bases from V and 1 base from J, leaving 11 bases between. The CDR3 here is CASTHAASYNEQFF. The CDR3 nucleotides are TGTGCCAGCACCCACGCGGCTTCCTACAATGAGCAGTTCTTC.

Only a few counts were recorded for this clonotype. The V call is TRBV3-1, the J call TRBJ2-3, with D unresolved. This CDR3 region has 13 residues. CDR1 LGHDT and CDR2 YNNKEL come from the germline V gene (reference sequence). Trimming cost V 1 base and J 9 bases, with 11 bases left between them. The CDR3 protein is CASSQGHGGTQYF. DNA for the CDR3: TGTGCCAGCAGCCAAGGGCATGGCGGAACGCAGTATTTT.

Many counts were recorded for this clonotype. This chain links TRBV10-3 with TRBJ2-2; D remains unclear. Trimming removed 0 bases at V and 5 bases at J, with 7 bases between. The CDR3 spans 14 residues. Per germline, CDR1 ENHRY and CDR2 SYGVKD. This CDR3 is CAISESKGTGELFF. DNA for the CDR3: TGTGCCATCAGTGAGTCGAAAGGGACCGGGGAGCTGTTTTTT.

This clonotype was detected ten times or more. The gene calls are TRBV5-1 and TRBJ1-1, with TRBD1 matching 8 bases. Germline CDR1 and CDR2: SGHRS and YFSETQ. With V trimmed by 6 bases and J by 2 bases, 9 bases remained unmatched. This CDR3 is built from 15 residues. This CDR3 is CASTKTGAANTEAFF. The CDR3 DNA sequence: TGCGCCAGCACGAAGACAGGGGCGGCCAACACTGAAGCTTTCTTT.

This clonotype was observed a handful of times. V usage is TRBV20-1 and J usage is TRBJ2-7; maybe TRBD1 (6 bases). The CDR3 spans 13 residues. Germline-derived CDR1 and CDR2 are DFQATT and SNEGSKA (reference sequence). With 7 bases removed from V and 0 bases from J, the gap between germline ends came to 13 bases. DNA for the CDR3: TGCAGTGTAATGGGGGCCCGCTCCTACGAGCAGTACGTC. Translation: CSVMGARSYEQYV.

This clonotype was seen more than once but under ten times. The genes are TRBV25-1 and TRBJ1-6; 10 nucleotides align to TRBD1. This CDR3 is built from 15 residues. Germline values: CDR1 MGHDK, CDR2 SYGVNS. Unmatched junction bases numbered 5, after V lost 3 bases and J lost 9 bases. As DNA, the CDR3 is TGTGCCAGCAGTGATCCGGGACAGGGGAGTTCACCCCTCCACTTT. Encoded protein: CASSDPGQGSSPLHF.

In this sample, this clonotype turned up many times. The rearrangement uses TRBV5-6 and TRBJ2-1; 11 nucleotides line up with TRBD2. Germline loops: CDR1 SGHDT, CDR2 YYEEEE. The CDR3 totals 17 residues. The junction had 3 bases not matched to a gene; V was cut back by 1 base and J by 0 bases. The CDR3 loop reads CASSLTSGGTSYNEQFF. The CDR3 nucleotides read TGTGCCAGCAGCTTGACTAGCGGGGGCACCTCCTACAATGAGCAGTTCTTC.

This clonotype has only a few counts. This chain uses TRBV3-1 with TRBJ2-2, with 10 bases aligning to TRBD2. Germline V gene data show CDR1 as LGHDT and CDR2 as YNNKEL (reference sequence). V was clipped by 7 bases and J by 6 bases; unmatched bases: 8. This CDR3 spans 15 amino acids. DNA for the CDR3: TGTGCCAGCACGAGCAGCGGGAGGGCCGCCGGGGAGCTGTTTTTT. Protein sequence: CASTSSGRAAGELFF.

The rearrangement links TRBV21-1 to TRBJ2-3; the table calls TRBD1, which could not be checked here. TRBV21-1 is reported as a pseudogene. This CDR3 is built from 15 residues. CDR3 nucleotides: TGTGCCAGCACAAGAGGGACAGCAAGCACAGATACGCAGTATTTT. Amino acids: CASTRGTASTDTQYF.

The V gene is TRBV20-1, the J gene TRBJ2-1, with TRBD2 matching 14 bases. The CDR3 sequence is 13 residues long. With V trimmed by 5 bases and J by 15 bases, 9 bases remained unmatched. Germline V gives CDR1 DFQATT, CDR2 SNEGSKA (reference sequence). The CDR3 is CSAPGTSGSGVFF. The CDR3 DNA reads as TGCAGTGCTCCTGGGACTAGCGGGAGCGGGGTGTTCTTC.

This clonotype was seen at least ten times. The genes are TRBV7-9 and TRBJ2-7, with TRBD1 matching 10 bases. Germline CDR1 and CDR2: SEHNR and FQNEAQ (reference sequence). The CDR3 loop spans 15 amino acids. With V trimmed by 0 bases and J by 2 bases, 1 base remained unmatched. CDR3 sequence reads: CASSLAGQGPYEQYV. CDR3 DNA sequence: TGTGCCAGCAGCTTAGCGGGACAGGGGCCCTACGAGCAGTACGTC.

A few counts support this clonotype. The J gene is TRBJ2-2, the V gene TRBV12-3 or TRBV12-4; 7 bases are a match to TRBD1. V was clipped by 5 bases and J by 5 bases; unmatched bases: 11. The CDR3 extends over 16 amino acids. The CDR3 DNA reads TGTGCCAGCAGTCGGGCCCCGCGACAGGGAACCGGGGAGCTGTTTTTT. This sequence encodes CASSRAPRQGTGELFF.